This TCR beta chain was documented in a study of blood T cells in healthy people across ages. A sample-barcoded 5' primer and a J-beta primer mix were used in a second PCR of roughly 6 to 12 cycles. One entry per CDR3 protein results from TCRdb running MiXCR on the 5' RACE reads. This sample yields about 680,000 distinct CDR3 sequences, of which 45% to 50% are seen a single time; around 32% belongs to the top ten. Germline CDR1 is KGHSH and CDR2 is LQKENI. This CDR3 has 15 amino acids. The V call is TRBV18, the J call TRBJ2-5; tentative D call: TRBD2 (5 bases). Judging by the DNA end, TRBJ2-7 fits better; the J call may be wrong. Material for sequencing was blood. This receptor was identified in a woman in her fifties or sixties in good health. As DNA, the CDR3 is TGTGCCAGCTCACCCCGTCGGGATCAAGCCTACGAGCAGTACTTC. Translation gives CASSPRRDQAYEQYF.